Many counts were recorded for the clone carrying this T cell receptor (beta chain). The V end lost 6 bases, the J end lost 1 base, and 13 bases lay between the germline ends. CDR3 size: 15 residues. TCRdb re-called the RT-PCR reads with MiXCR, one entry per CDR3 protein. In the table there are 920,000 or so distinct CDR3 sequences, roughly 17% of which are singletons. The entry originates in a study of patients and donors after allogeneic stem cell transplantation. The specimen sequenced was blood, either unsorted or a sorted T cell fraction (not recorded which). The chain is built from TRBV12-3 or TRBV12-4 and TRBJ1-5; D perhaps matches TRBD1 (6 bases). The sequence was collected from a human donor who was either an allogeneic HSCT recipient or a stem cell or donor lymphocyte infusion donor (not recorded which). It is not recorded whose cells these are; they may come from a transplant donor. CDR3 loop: CASRLQGGSNQPQHF. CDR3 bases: TGTGCCAGCAGGCTACAGGGTGGGAGCAATCAGCCCCAGCATTTT.